The T cell receptor beta chain under discussion was sequenced for a study of blood T cell repertoires in COVID-19. The overall study: PBMCs, B-cell-depleted T cells, or T cells were the source of the cDNA or gDNA that made up the material.

The CDR3 totals 13 residues. Germline CDR1 reads SGHVS; CDR2 reads FQNEAQ. The V gene lost 3 bases and the J gene lost 3 bases, with 6 bases spanning the gap. In the authors' workflow: From reference gene primer amplification, estimates of nucleated cell counts were derived. The table came from immunoSEQ multiplex PCR; TCRdb's copy has only in-frame clones and leaves some out. V and J calls and clone size are those listed in that table; D and trimming were worked out from the DNA. Of 300,000 to 400,000 clones detected, around 90% appear once; the ten largest clones hold 2.5% to 4%. Material for sequencing was peripheral blood. This chain connects TRBV7-8 to TRBJ2-1; D ambiguous. The receptor was isolated from a woman aged 18-35 years who had recovered from COVID-19. The CDR3 region has the DNA TGTGCCAGCAGCTTCGGTATCTACAATGAGCAGTTCTTC. Translation: CASSFGIYNEQFF. Full variable domain (missing parts from reference TRBV7-8 and TRBJ2-1): GAGVSQSPRYKVAKRGQDVALRCDPISGHVSLFWYQQALGQGPEFLTYFQNEAQLDKSGLPSDRFFAERPEGSVSTLKIQRTQQEDSAVYLCASSFGIYNEQFFGPGTRLTVL.